A single sample is the source of the 24 T cell receptor beta chains below, sequenced in a study of identical twins. TCRdb reanalysed the 5' RACE reads using MiXCR and keeps one entry per CDR3 protein. The table lists some 1,700,000 distinct CDR3 sequences, about 30% of them singletons. The sequencing sample was made of cord blood. These TCRs come from a newborn girl in good health.

The chain carries TRBV10-3 and TRBJ2-1; 12 positions match TRBD2. CDR1 and CDR2 from the germline V gene are ENHRY and SYGVKD. V trimming: 10 bases; J trimming: 0 bases; junction bases outside the gene matches: 4. This CDR3 has 15 amino acids. The CDR3 region is CATRGLAGSYNEQFF. In DNA, the CDR3 is TGTGCCACCAGGGGACTAGCGGGCTCCTACAATGAGCAGTTCTTC.

This chain joins TRBV4-1 and TRBJ2-1; possibly TRBD2 for D (6 bases). The assigned J gene may be wrong: the sequence end matches TRBJ2-7 better. Germline V gene sequence: CDR1 MGHRA, CDR2 YSYEKL. CDR3 length: 13 residues. CDR3 in DNA: TGCGCCAGCGCGGGGAGCTCCTACAATGAGCAGTACTTC. This encodes CASAGSSYNEQYF.

Points on this clonotype: This may be a read error: a much more frequent sequence differs by one nucleotide. The V and J genes are TRBV4-2 and TRBJ1-1, with a tentative D call TRBD1 (6 bases). The ends were cut back, 0 bases at V and 3 bases at J, with 8 bases in the middle. The length of the CDR3 is 14 residues. Germline V gene lookup returns CDR1 LGHNA and CDR2 YNFKEQ. The CDR3 loop is CASSQEAGDTEAFF. The CDR3 DNA reads TGTGCCAGCAGCCAAGAGGCAGGGGACACTGAAGCTTTCTTT.

About this clonotype: With a much larger clone just one base away, this may be a read error. V and J are TRBV6-6 and TRBJ1-2; 8 bases agree with TRBD1. The CDR3 length is 14 residues. J gave up 12 bases and V 1 base, and 10 bases lay outside the gene matches. CDR1 and CDR2 (germline): MNHNY, SVGAGI (reference sequence). CDR3 sequence reads: CASSYFPRGLGHTF. Written as DNA, the CDR3 is TGTGCCAGCAGTTACTTCCCCAGGGGGCTAGGCCACACCTTC.

This clonotype was observed a few times. This chain links TRBV4-1 with TRBJ2-7, with 9 bases identical to TRBD2. CDR3 length: 16 amino acids. V lost 1 base, J lost 1 base, and 5 bases stayed unmatched. Germline CDR1 and CDR2: MGHRA and YSYEKL. This CDR3 reads CASSQGLAGISYEQYF. CDR3 nucleotides: TGCGCCAGCAGCCAAGGGCTAGCGGGGATATCCTACGAGCAGTACTTC.

About this clonotype: The junction departs from the called germline gene at one end, perhaps through a read error. The CDR3 region is CASSYSGPGQFYDYTF. As DNA, the CDR3 is TGTGCCAGCAGTTACTCAGGGCCGGGACAGTTCTATGACTACACCTTC. V usage is TRBV6-6 and J usage is TRBJ1-2, with TRBD1 matching over 7 bases. This CDR3 contains 16 residues. The germline gives CDR1 MNHNY, CDR2 SVGAGI (reference sequence).

V is TRBV12-3 or TRBV12-4 and J is TRBJ2-5, with 8 bases matching TRBD1. The ends lost 6 bases at V and 1 base at J; junction bases unmatched: 7. CDR3 size: 15 residues. The CDR3 DNA sequence: TGTGCCAGCAGGAGACAGGGGACACTCCAAGAGACCCAGTACTTC. Its protein is CASRRQGTLQETQYF.

J is TRBJ2-7 and V is TRBV27; 11 bases align to TRBD2. In germline, CDR1 is MNHEY, CDR2 SMNVEV (reference sequence). This CDR3 is built from 17 residues. The V gene end was trimmed by 5 bases and the J gene end by 7 bases; junction bases not matched to a gene: 16. The CDR3 DNA reads TGTGCCAGCAGTCCGCAATTAGCGGGAGGGCCGGGCAATGAGCAGTACTTC. This encodes CASSPQLAGGPGNEQYF.

The chain recombines TRBV7-2 with TRBJ2-1, with 9 bases that match TRBD2. This CDR3 has 16 amino acids. Germline CDR1 and CDR2: SGHTA and FQGNSA. Trimming removed 3 bases from V and 4 bases from J; junction bases left unmatched: 7. This CDR3 is CASSFSSGRNYNEQFF. The CDR3, as DNA: TGTGCCAGCAGCTTTAGTAGCGGGAGAAATTACAATGAGCAGTTCTTC.

In its sample, this clonotype was seen many times. J is TRBJ2-1 and V is TRBV24-1; D is ambiguous. CDR3 length: 14 amino acids. Trimming pared 0 bases from V and 6 bases from J, leaving 8 bases between. Germline V gene lookup returns CDR1 KGHDR and CDR2 SFDVKD. CDR3 sequence: CATSDLFSSNEQFF. The CDR3 bases are TGTGCCACCAGTGATTTGTTTTCTAGCAATGAGCAGTTCTTC.

This clonotype was recorded at least ten times. The chain has TRBV29-1 and TRBJ2-3, with 7 nucleotides matching TRBD1. This CDR3 has 14 amino acids. Trimming removed 3 bases from V and 4 bases from J; junction bases left unmatched: 7. Germline CDR1 SQVTM, CDR2 ANQGSEA. The CDR3 DNA reads TGCAGCGTTGACTCCAGGGGGAGAGCAGATACGCAGTATTTT. Translated, it gives CSVDSRGRADTQYF.

V is TRBV6-1 and J is TRBJ2-7; 7 bases are shared with TRBD2. Germline V lookup: CDR1 MNHNS, CDR2 SASEGT. CDR3 length: 13 residues. V lost 8 bases to trimming and J lost 2 bases; unmatched junction nucleotides: 6. The CDR3 protein is CASWEGSPYEQYF. The CDR3, as DNA: TGTGCCAGCTGGGAGGGATCTCCCTACGAGCAGTACTTC.

The CDR3 bases are TGCGCCAGCAGCTTGGATCTGTGGGGGGGCAACTATGGCTACACCTTC. As protein: CASSLDLWGGNYGYTF. V gene TRBV5-1 combines with J gene TRBJ1-2; weak D call: TRBD1 (6 bases). V lost 0 bases and J 2 bases, leaving 14 bases between the germline ends. Germline CDR1 and CDR2: SGHRS and YFSETQ. CDR3 length: 16 residues.

This clonotype was observed many times. The CDR3 DNA is TGTGCCATCAGAGACCCGGGGCTCACAGATACGCAGTATTTT. It is translated as CAIRDPGLTDTQYF. The chain has TRBV10-3 and TRBJ2-3; either TRBD1 or TRBD2 may fit D (5 bases each). Trimming cost V 6 bases and J 2 bases, with 12 bases left between them. CDR1 and CDR2 (germline): ENHRY, SYGVKD. This CDR3 has 14 residues.

CDR3 bases: TGCGCCAGCAGTCCTAAGACAGGGAGGCATCAGCCCCAGCATTTT. Translated: CASSPKTGRHQPQHF. This sequence joins TRBV10-2 and TRBJ1-5, with TRBD1 matching 7 bases. CDR3 length: 15 amino acids. Germline V gives CDR1 WSHSY, CDR2 SAAADI. After removal of 5 bases from V and 5 bases from J, the junction contained 9 bases not matched to a gene.

The chain is built from TRBV25-1 and TRBJ2-2; 11 nucleotides agree with TRBD2. The CDR3 is 21 amino acids. With 4 bases clipped from V and 6 bases from J, the junction kept 22 bases outside the gene matches. The germline V gene encodes CDR1 MGHDK and CDR2 SYGVNS. The CDR3 loop reads CASSGPTSGRLEALIPGELFF. The CDR3 bases are TGTGCCAGCAGTGGCCCTACTAGCGGGAGATTGGAAGCCTTAATCCCCGGGGAGCTGTTTTTT.

The sample holds many counts of this clonotype. V and J are TRBV20-1 and TRBJ2-3; D is unresolved. Per germline, CDR1 DFQATT and CDR2 SNEGSKA (reference sequence). The CDR3 is 13 amino acids. Trimming removed 2 bases at V and 0 bases at J, with 6 bases between. CDR3 protein: CSARRPSTDTQYF. CDR3 DNA: TGCAGTGCTAGACGTCCTAGCACAGATACGCAGTATTTT.

The CDR3 loop is CASSLGAGRRNTGELFF. Here the CDR3 DNA reads TGTGCCAGCAGTTTAGGAGCGGGAAGACGGAACACCGGGGAGCTGTTTTTT. The chain carries TRBV12-3 or TRBV12-4 and TRBJ2-2, with TRBD2 matching 7 bases. Unmatched junction bases numbered 6, after V lost 1 base and J lost 1 base. This CDR3 contains 17 residues.

The rearrangement joins TRBV3-1 to TRBJ1-3; no definite D call. V shed 1 base and J shed 1 base, with 5 bases lying between them. The CDR3 totals 14 residues. Per the germline V gene, CDR1 is LGHDT and CDR2 is YNNKEL (reference sequence). This CDR3 reads CASSQAGSGNTIYF. The CDR3 nucleotides read TGTGCCAGCAGCCAAGCCGGGTCTGGAAACACCATATATTTT.

In this sample, this clonotype turned up a few times. This chain joins TRBV4-2 and TRBJ2-7, with D possibly being TRBD1 (6 bases). CDR1 and CDR2 from the germline V gene are LGHNA and YNFKEQ. The CDR3 is made up of 17 amino acids. V was trimmed by 0 bases and J by 0 bases, leaving 15 bases between them. The CDR3 DNA follows: TGTGCCAGCAGCCAAGATTATAGGGGACATAACTCCTACGAGCAGTACTTC. Protein sequence: CASSQDYRGHNSYEQYF.

The V and J genes are TRBV12-3 or TRBV12-4 and TRBJ2-1; 10 bases match TRBD1. The J call is uncertain, as TRBJ2-7 better fits the DNA end. CDR3 length: 15 residues. CDR3 in amino acids: CASSAGQGIVYEQYF. In nucleotides, the CDR3 is TGTGCCAGCAGTGCGGGACAGGGGATTGTCTACGAGCAGTACTTC.

This clonotype came up a few times. The rearrangement links TRBV5-1 to TRBJ1-2, with D tentatively TRBD1 (5 bases). Germline lookup yields CDR1 SGHRS and CDR2 YFSETQ. CDR3 length equals 13 residues. Trimming shortened V by 4 bases and J by 7 bases, and 14 bases separated the two germline ends. The CDR3 spells CASSVGTAGGYTF. The CDR3 nucleotides are TGCGCCAGCAGCGTTGGGACGGCAGGTGGCTACACCTTC.

This clonotype came up a few times. V usage is TRBV2 and J usage is TRBJ2-4, with 12 bases aligning to TRBD2. The V gene end was trimmed by 2 bases and the J gene end by 7 bases; junction bases not matched to a gene: 6. In germline, CDR1 is SNHLY, CDR2 FYNNEI. This CDR3 has 16 residues. The CDR3 DNA follows: TGTGCCAGCAGTGAAAGGCTAGCGGGAGGGCCGAACATTCAGTACTTC. This sequence encodes CASSERLAGGPNIQYF. The whole variable domain, filled in from reference TRBV2 and TRBJ2-4, reads EPEVTQTPSHQVTQMGQEVILRCVPISNHLYFYWYRQILGQKVEFLVSFYNNEISEKSEIFDDQFSVERPDGSNFTLKIRSTKLEDSAMYFCASSERLAGGPNIQYFGAGTRLSVL.

This clonotype was found a few times. The chain has TRBV7-9 and TRBJ2-1; a weak D match, TRBD1 (6 bases). Trimming removed 5 bases at V and 7 bases at J, with 15 bases between. Germline assignment: CDR1 SEHNR and CDR2 FQNEAQ (reference sequence). The CDR3 runs to 14 residues. CDR3 DNA sequence: TGTGCCAGCAGCATGAGTACAGGGATTAATGAGCAGTTCTTC. Translation: CASSMSTGINEQFF.